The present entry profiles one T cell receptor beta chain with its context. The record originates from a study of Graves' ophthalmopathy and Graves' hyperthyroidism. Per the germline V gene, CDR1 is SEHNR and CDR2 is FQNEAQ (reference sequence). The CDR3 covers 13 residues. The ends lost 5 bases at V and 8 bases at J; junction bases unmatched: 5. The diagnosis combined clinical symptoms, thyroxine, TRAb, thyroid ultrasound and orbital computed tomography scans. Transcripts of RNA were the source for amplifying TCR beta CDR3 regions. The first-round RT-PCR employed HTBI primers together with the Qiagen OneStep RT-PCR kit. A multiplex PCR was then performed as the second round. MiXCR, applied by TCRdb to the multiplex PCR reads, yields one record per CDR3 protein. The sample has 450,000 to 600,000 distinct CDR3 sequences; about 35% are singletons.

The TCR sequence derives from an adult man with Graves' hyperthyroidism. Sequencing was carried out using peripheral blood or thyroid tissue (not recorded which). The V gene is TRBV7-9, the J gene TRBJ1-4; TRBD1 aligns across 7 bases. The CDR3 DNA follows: TGTGCCAGCAGCGACATACAGGGGGAAAAACTGTTTTTT. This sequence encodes CASSDIQGEKLFF. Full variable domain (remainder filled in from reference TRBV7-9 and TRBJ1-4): DTGVSQNPRHKITKRGQNVTFRCDPISEHNRLYWYRQTLGQGPEFLTYFQNEAQLEKSRLLSDRFSAERPKGSFSTLEIQRTEQGDSAMYLCASSDIQGEKLFFGSGTQLSVL.